The 6 T cell receptor beta chains in this list originate from one sample, sequenced in a study of blood T cell repertoires in COVID-19. Generated by immunoSEQ multiplex PCR, the TCRdb table keeps only in-frame clones and is missing some. The sample lists tens of thousands of clones, under 85% occurring once. Sequenced sample: peripheral blood. Source of these receptors: a human donor in a cohort sampled during active COVID-19.

The chain couples TRBV7-9 to TRBJ1-2; D is possibly TRBD1 (6 bases). Germline CDR1 SEHNR, CDR2 FQNEAQ (reference sequence). V gave up 5 bases and J gave up 8 bases, with 12 bases separating them. This CDR3 is 12 amino acids long. CDR3 sequence reads: CASSQTGDGYTF. CDR3 nucleotides: TGTGCCAGCAGCCAGACAGGTGACGGCTACACCTTC.

This chain links TRBV7-8 with TRBJ1-2, with 10 bases aligning to TRBD1. The germline V gene has CDR1 SGHVS and CDR2 FQNEAQ. The CDR3 covers 13 residues. Trimming took 6 bases from V and 8 from J; bases not matched to a gene: 6. Written as DNA, the CDR3 is TGTGCCAGCAGGCTAGGACAGGGGGGAGGCTACACCTTC. Translated: CASRLGQGGGYTF.

The J gene is TRBJ1-3, the V gene TRBV7-9, with 10 bases fitting TRBD1. Germline CDR1 SEHNR, CDR2 FQNEAQ (reference sequence). This CDR3 is 13 amino acids long. With V trimmed by 5 bases and J by 8 bases, 3 bases remained unmatched. CDR3 protein: CASSLGTGDTIYF. CDR3 bases: TGTGCCAGCAGCCTCGGGACAGGGGACACCATATATTTT.

The rearrangement links TRBV7-2 to TRBJ2-5, with D perhaps TRBD2 (7 bases). This CDR3 is built from 16 residues. Germline CDR1 reads SGHTA; CDR2 reads FQGNSA. V dropped 3 bases and J dropped 2 bases, with 16 bases sitting between them. The CDR3 DNA follows: TGTGCCAGCAGCTTCGCCCCCCGGGGGGCTCAAGAGACCCAGTACTTC. As protein: CASSFAPRGAQETQYF. Full variable domain (outside the CDR3, taken from reference TRBV7-2 and TRBJ2-5): GAGVSQSPSNKVTEKGKDVELRCDPISGHTALYWYRQSLGQGLEFLIYFQGNSAPDKSGLPSDRFSAERTGGSVSTLTIQRTQQEDSAVYLCASSFAPRGAQETQYFGPGTRLLVL.

V and J are TRBV10-3 and TRBJ1-1; tentatively, D is TRBD1 (6 bases). V gave up 2 bases and J gave up 2 bases, with 9 bases separating them. CDR1 and CDR2 (germline): ENHRY, SYGVKD. CDR3 length: 14 amino acids. CDR3: CAISETGINTEAFF. The CDR3 DNA reads TGTGCCATCAGTGAGACAGGGATAAACACTGAAGCTTTCTTT.

V and J are TRBV5-5 and TRBJ1-6; no firm D call. The germline V and J ends were trimmed by 2 bases and 10 bases, with 10 bases remaining between them. CDR1 and CDR2 (germline): SGHKS, YYEKEE (reference sequence). The CDR3 is 13 residues long. The CDR3 loop reads CASSFAERSPLHF. The CDR3 DNA reads as TGTGCCAGCAGCTTTGCAGAGAGGTCACCCCTCCACTTT.